The present T cell receptor (beta chain) was sequenced within a study of T cells in Graves' hyperthyroidism and ophthalmopathy. For ophthalmopathy patients, the Clinical Activity Score was at least 3 and the NOSPECS grade at least 4; duration was under 3 months. CDR3 length equals 13 residues. Trimming at V came to 6 bases and at J to 4 bases, leaving 9 bases not matched to a gene. Germline CDR1 DFQATT, CDR2 SNEGSKA (reference sequence). Amplification of TCR beta CDR3 regions was performed using RNA transcripts as template. A first-round RT-PCR of the TCR CDR3 used the HTBI primer set. A single record per CDR3 protein comes from TCRdb applying MiXCR to the multiplex PCR reads. The table has a few hundred thousand distinct CDR3 sequences, 14% seen once. Many counts were recorded for this clonotype.

The rearrangement uses TRBV20-1 and TRBJ2-7, with 7 bases identical to TRBD1. This receptor was obtained from a woman aged 25-40 years with Graves' ophthalmopathy. The sequenced sample was blood. CDR3 sequence (DNA): TGCAGTGCCCACGCGGACAGGAAATACGAGCAGTACTTC. Amino acids: CSAHADRKYEQYF.